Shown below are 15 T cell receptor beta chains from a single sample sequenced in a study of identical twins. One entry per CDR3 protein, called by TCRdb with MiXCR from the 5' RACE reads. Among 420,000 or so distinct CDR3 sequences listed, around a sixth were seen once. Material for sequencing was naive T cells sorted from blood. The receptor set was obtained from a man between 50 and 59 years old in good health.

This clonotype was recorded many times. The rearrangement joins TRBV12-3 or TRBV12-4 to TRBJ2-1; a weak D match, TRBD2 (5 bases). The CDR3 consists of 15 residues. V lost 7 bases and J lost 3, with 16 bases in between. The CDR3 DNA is TGTGCCAGCACCCCACCCCTCCGGGACTACAATGAGCAGTTCTTC. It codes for CASTPPLRDYNEQFF.

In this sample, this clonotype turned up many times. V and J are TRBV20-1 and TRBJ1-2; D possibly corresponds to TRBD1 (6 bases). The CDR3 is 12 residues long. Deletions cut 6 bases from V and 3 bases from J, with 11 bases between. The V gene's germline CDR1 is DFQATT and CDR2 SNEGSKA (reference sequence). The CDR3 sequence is CSAGGQHYGYTF. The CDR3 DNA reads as TGCAGTGCAGGGGGGCAGCACTATGGCTACACCTTC.

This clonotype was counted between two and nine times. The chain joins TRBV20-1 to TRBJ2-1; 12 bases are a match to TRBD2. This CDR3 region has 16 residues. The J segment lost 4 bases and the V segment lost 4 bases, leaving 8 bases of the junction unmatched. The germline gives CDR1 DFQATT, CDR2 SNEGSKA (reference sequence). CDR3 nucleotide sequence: TGCAGTGCTAAACCGGGACTAGCGGGCCGTTACAATGAGCAGTTCTTC. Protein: CSAKPGLAGRYNEQFF.

CDR3 amino acids: CASSQDHDGSPGSYEQYF. The CDR3 bases are TGTGCCAGCAGCCAAGATCACGATGGGTCCCCCGGGTCCTACGAGCAGTACTTC. The rearrangement links TRBV4-2 to TRBJ2-7; D is unclear. Per the germline V gene, CDR1 is LGHNA and CDR2 is YNFKEQ. This CDR3 is built from 18 residues. V gave up 0 bases and J gave up 1 base, with 19 bases separating them.

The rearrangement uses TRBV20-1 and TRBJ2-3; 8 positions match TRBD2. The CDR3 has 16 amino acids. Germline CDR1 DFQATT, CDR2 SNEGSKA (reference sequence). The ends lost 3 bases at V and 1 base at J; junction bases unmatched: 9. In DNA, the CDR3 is TGCAGTGCTAGTAATCCCTTAGCGGGACGCACAGATACGCAGTATTTT. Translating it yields CSASNPLAGRTDTQYF.

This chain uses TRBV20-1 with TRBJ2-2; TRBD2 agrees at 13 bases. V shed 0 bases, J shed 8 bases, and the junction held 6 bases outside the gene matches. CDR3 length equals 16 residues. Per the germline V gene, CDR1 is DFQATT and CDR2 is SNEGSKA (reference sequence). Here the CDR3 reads CSARDATSGGTGELFF. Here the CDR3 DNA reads TGCAGTGCTAGAGATGCGACTAGCGGGGGGACGGGGGAGCTGTTTTTT.

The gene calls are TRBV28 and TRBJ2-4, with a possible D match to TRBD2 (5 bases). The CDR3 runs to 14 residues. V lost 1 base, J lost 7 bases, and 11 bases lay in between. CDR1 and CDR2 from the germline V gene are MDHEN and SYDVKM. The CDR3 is CASSLYPTGNIQYF. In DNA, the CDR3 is TGTGCCAGCAGTTTATATCCCACGGGGAACATTCAGTACTTC.

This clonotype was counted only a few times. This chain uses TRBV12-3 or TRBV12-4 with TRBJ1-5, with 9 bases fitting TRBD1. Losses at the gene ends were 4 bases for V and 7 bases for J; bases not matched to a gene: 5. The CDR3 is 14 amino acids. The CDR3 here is CASSSGTGYQPQHF. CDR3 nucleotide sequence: TGTGCCAGCAGTTCTGGGACAGGGTACCAGCCCCAGCATTTT.

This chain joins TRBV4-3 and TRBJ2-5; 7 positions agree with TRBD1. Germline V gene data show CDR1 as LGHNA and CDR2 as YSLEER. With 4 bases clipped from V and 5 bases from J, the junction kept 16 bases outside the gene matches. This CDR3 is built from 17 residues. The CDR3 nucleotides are TGCGCCAGCAGCCTATCTTTCCCTTTGAGGGGGCCGGAGACCCAGTACTTC. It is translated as CASSLSFPLRGPETQYF.

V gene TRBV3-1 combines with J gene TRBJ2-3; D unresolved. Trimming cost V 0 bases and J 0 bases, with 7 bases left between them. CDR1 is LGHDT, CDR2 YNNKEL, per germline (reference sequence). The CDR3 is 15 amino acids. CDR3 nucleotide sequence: TGTGCCAGCAGCCAAGACAGTTCTAGCACAGATACGCAGTATTTT. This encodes CASSQDSSSTDTQYF.

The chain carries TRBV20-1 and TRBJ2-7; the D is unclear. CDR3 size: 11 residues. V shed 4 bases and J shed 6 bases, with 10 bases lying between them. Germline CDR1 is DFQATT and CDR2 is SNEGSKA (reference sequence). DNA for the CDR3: TGCAGTGCTAAAAAGGGCTCCGAGCAGTACTTC. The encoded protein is CSAKKGSEQYF.

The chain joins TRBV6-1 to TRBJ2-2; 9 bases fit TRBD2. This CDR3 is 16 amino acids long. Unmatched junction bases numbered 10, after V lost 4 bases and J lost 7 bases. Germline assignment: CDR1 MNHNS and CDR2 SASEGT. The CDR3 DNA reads TGTGCCAGCAGTGGACTAGCGGTCACTCCGGTCGGGGAGCTGTTTTTT. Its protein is CASSGLAVTPVGELFF.

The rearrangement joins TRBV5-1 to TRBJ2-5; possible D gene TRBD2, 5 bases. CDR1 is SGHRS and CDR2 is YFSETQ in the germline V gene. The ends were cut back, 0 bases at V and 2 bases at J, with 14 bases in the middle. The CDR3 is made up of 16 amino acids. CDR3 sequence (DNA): TGCGCCAGCAGCTTGGGGGTGGGGAGTATTCAAGAGACCCAGTACTTC. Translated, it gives CASSLGVGSIQETQYF.

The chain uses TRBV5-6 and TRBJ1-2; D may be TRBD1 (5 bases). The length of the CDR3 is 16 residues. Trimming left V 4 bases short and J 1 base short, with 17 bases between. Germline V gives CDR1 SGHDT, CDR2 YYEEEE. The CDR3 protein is CASSRPVGRDNYGYTF. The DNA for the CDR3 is TGTGCCAGCAGCAGGCCGGTGGGCAGGGATAACTATGGCTACACCTTC.

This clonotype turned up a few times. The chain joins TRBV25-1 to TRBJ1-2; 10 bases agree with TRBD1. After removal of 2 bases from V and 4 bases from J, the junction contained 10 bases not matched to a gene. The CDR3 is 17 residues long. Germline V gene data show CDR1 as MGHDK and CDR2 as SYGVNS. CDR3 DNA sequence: TGTGCCAGCAGTGAAGACCCCCGGGACAGGGGTAGCTATGGCTACACCTTC. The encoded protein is CASSEDPRDRGSYGYTF.